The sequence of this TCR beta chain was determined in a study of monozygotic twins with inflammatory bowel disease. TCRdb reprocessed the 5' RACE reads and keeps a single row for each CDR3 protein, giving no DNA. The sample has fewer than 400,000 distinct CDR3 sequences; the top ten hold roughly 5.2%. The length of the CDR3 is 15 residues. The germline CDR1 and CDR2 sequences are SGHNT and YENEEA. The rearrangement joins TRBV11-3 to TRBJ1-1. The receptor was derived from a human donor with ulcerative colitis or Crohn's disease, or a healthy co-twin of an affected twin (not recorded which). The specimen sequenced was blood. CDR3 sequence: CASSLDSAVDTEAFF.